Below, 8 T cell receptor beta chains from the same sample are listed, as sequenced in a study of blood T cell repertoires in COVID-19. Clones were read by immunoSEQ multiplex PCR, and TCRdb kept only the in-frame ones, dropping some. The table shows fewer than 250,000 clones, with more than 75% occurring only once. The sequenced material came from peripheral blood. All receptors come from a woman aged 55-69 years with COVID-19, enrolled during active disease.

This clone was observed a single time. This chain uses TRBV30 with TRBJ1-5, with 8 bases aligning to TRBD1. Germline V gene data show CDR1 as GTSNPN and CDR2 as SVGIG (reference sequence). V lost 2 bases and J lost 2; bases outside the gene matches: 5. CDR3 length: 15 residues. CDR3 residues: CAWSYSGQGNQPQHF. CDR3 coding DNA: TGTGCCTGGAGTTACTCGGGACAGGGCAATCAGCCCCAGCATTTT.

This clone was seen a handful of times. The CDR3 reads CALAHGYTF. The CDR3 DNA sequence: TGTGCCTTGGCTCATGGCTACACCTTC. This chain connects TRBV30 to TRBJ1-2; D remains ambiguous. CDR3 length: 9 residues. The germline V gene has CDR1 GTSNPN and CDR2 SVGIG (reference sequence). Trimming took 7 bases from V and 6 from J, leaving 6 bases between them.

The chain couples TRBV15 to TRBJ1-2; maybe TRBD1 (6 bases). Per germline, CDR1 LNHNV and CDR2 YYDKDF (reference sequence). The length of the CDR3 is 15 residues. Trimming left V 1 base short and J 9 bases short, with 18 bases between. CDR3 DNA sequence: TGTGCCACCAGCAGAGGTATCAGGGGAGCCTTAAGCTACACCTTC. Encoded protein: CATSRGIRGALSYTF.

This sequence joins TRBV10-3 and TRBJ2-3, with D unclear. Trimming stripped 4 bases from V and 4 bases from J, with 15 bases between. This CDR3 region has 15 residues. The germline CDR1 and CDR2 sequences are ENHRY and SYGVKD. CDR3 in DNA: TGTGCCATCAGTGGGTCAAATCAGGTGGCAGATACGCAGTATTTT. It is translated as CAISGSNQVADTQYF.

The V gene is TRBV7-8, the J gene TRBJ2-7; 12 bases align to TRBD2. CDR1 and CDR2 from the germline V gene are SGHVS and FQNEAQ. This CDR3 region has 15 residues. Trimming at V came to 6 bases and at J to 3 bases, leaving 6 bases not matched to a gene. CDR3 sequence: CASSSTSGSFYEQYF. The CDR3 DNA sequence: TGTGCCAGCAGTTCGACTAGCGGGAGTTTCTACGAGCAGTACTTC.

This chain links TRBV28 with TRBJ2-2; 12 nucleotides match TRBD1. The trim removed 5 bases at V and 6 bases at J, leaving 13 bases unmatched. This CDR3 has 18 residues. Germline CDR1 reads MDHEN; CDR2 reads SYDVKM. Here the CDR3 DNA reads TGTGCCAGCAGTATGTCCGGGACAGGGGGCTGGTTATCCGGGGAGCTGTTTTTT. Protein: CASSMSGTGGWLSGELFF.

The rearrangement links TRBV4-2 to TRBJ2-1, with 14 nucleotides matching TRBD2. J lost 6 bases, V lost 4 bases, and 2 bases had no gene match. Germline CDR1 reads LGHNA; CDR2 reads YNFKEQ. This CDR3 is 15 amino acids long. CDR3 residues: CASSPGTSGSNEQFF. DNA of the CDR3: TGTGCCAGCAGCCCGGGGACTAGCGGGAGCAATGAGCAGTTCTTC.

This chain joins TRBV3-1 (or the pseudogene TRBV3-2) and TRBJ2-3; D gene ambiguous. CDR1 is LGHDT and CDR2 is YNNKEL in the germline V gene (reference sequence). Trimming pared 0 bases from V and 6 bases from J, leaving 4 bases between. The CDR3 loop spans 12 amino acids. Here the CDR3 reads CASSQDSDTQYF. In DNA, the CDR3 is TGTGCCAGCAGCCAAGATTCTGATACGCAGTATTTT.